Below are 25 T cell receptor beta chains sequenced from a single sample in a study of blood T cell repertoires in COVID-19. Profiled with immunoSEQ multiplex PCR; TCRdb holds only in-frame clones, not every one. Among 25,000 to 35,000 clones, about nine tenths were seen once, and the ten largest hold over 5%. What was sequenced was peripheral blood. Receptors were obtained from a man aged 55 to 70 with active COVID-19.

The chain joins TRBV4-1 to TRBJ1-6; D call uncertain. The CDR3 length is 13 residues. V was pared by 4 bases and J by 7 bases, with 8 bases between. Germline CDR1 is MGHRA and CDR2 is YSYEKL. DNA for the CDR3: TGCGCCAGCAGCCGCGGCCCGAATTCACCCCTCCACTTT. Amino acids: CASSRGPNSPLHF.

The rearrangement links TRBV19 to TRBJ2-4, with a possible D match to TRBD2 (6 bases). Trimming shortened V by 1 base and J by 5 bases, and 12 bases separated the two germline ends. The germline CDR1 and CDR2 sequences are LNHDA and SQIVND (reference sequence). CDR3 size: 15 residues. CDR3 protein: CASSIGGWGENIQYF. In DNA, the CDR3 is TGTGCCAGTAGTATAGGCGGATGGGGGGAAAACATTCAGTACTTC.

The CDR3 region has the DNA TGTGCCAGCAGCTCAGAAAACATTCAGTACTTC. Protein: CASSSENIQYF. This sequence joins TRBV5-6 and TRBJ2-4; no clear D gene. From germline, CDR1 is SGHDT and CDR2 YYEEEE. The ends were cut back, 3 bases at V and 5 bases at J, with 3 bases in the middle. This CDR3 has 11 amino acids. Full variable domain (outside the CDR3, taken from reference TRBV5-6 and TRBJ2-4): DAGVTQSPTHLIKTRGQQVTLRCSPKSGHDTVSWYQQALGQGPQFIFQYYEEEERQRGNFPDRFSGHQFPNYSSELNVNALLLGDSALYLCASSSENIQYFGAGTRLSVL.

CDR3 in DNA: TGTGCCAGCAGCCTAGGACACGACACTGAAGCTTTCTTT. It specifies CASSLGHDTEAFF. This sequence joins TRBV27 and TRBJ1-1, with D maybe TRBD1 (5 bases). The V gene lost 6 bases and the J gene lost 3 bases, with 11 bases spanning the gap. CDR1 is MNHEY and CDR2 is SMNVEV in the germline V gene (reference sequence). The CDR3 covers 13 residues.

The chain recombines TRBV10-2 with TRBJ1-5, with D maybe TRBD1 (5 bases). CDR3 length equals 14 residues. Germline V lookup: CDR1 WSHSY, CDR2 SAAADI. V gave up 4 bases and J gave up 0 bases, with 7 bases separating them. The CDR3 is CASSGTGSNQPQHF. CDR3 sequence (DNA): TGCGCCAGCAGTGGCACAGGTAGCAATCAGCCCCAGCATTTT.

The gene calls are TRBV7-2 and TRBJ2-7, with D maybe TRBD1 (5 bases). The germline V gene encodes CDR1 SGHTA and CDR2 FQGNSA. The V gene lost 7 bases and the J gene lost 4 bases, with 23 bases spanning the gap. CDR3 length: 16 residues. The CDR3 is CASTRRGTGGGYEQYF. The CDR3 DNA is TGTGCCAGCACCCGGAGAGGAACAGGTGGTGGGTACGAGCAGTACTTC.

The chain employs TRBV24-1 and TRBJ2-5, with TRBD2 matching 7 bases. Germline CDR1 and CDR2: KGHDR and SFDVKD. The CDR3 extends over 15 amino acids. Trimming removed 6 bases from V and 4 bases from J; junction bases left unmatched: 10. The CDR3 loop is CATSPGASGPETQYF. The CDR3 nucleotides read TGTGCCACCAGTCCCGGGGCTAGCGGACCAGAGACCCAGTACTTC.

There are a few counts of this clone. The CDR3 reads CASSQSGGQGNQPQHF. The DNA for the CDR3 is TGTGCCAGCAGCCAATCAGGGGGGCAGGGCAATCAGCCCCAGCATTTT. The gene calls are TRBV3-1 (or the pseudogene TRBV3-2) and TRBJ1-5; 7 bases are shared with TRBD1. Germline V gene data show CDR1 as LGHDT and CDR2 as YNNKEL (reference sequence). The CDR3 totals 16 residues. Trimming cost V 2 bases and J 2 bases; bases outside gene matches: 6.

The V gene is TRBV5-1, the J gene TRBJ2-1; TRBD1 agrees at 10 bases. The length of the CDR3 is 15 residues. CDR1 and CDR2 from the germline V gene are SGHRS and YFSETQ. With 5 bases clipped from V and 5 bases from J, the junction kept 7 bases outside the gene matches. This CDR3 is CASRKPGQGNNEQFF. CDR3 nucleotides: TGCGCCAGCAGGAAGCCGGGACAGGGGAACAATGAGCAGTTCTTC.

This clone was observed once. The chain carries TRBV3-1 (or the pseudogene TRBV3-2) and TRBJ2-3; 11 bases agree with TRBD2. CDR1 and CDR2 (germline): LGHDT, YNNKEL (reference sequence). V gave up 5 bases and J gave up 2 bases; unmatched junction bases: 3. CDR3 length equals 15 residues. CDR3 protein: CASSWTSGLTDTQYF. The CDR3 coding sequence is TGTGCCAGCAGCTGGACTAGCGGGCTCACAGATACGCAGTATTTT.

This clone has a single count. The chain employs TRBV7-9 and TRBJ1-4; no reliable D call. V was pared by 5 bases and J by 7 bases, with 17 bases between. This CDR3 has 15 amino acids. The V gene's germline CDR1 is SEHNR and CDR2 FQNEAQ (reference sequence). The CDR3 loop reads CASSPGNRIGEKLFF. In DNA, the CDR3 is TGTGCCAGCAGCCCGGGGAACAGAATTGGTGAAAAACTGTTTTTT. Complete variable domain (other parts from reference TRBV7-9 and TRBJ1-4): DTGVSQNPRHKITKRGQNVTFRCDPISEHNRLYWYRQTLGQGPEFLTYFQNEAQLEKSRLLSDRFSAERPKGSFSTLEIQRTEQGDSAMYLCASSPGNRIGEKLFFGSGTQLSVL.

V usage is TRBV6-2 or TRBV6-3 and J usage is TRBJ1-5; unclear D gene. This CDR3 is built from 14 residues. Germline V gene sequence: CDR1 MNHEY, CDR2 SVGEGT. V was shortened by 4 bases and J by 3 bases, with 10 bases between the two germline ends. CDR3 protein: CASSLTGFNQPQHF. The CDR3, as DNA: TGTGCCAGCAGTTTAACTGGTTTCAATCAGCCCCAGCATTTT.

V and J are TRBV4-1 and TRBJ2-7, with 11 bases lining up with TRBD2. With 1 base clipped from V and 4 bases from J, the junction kept 3 bases outside the gene matches. The CDR3 sequence is 15 residues long. Germline V CDR1 and CDR2: MGHRA, YSYEKL. The CDR3 region is CASSQVASGGYEQYF. The DNA of the CDR3 is TGCGCCAGCAGCCAAGTCGCTAGCGGGGGGTACGAGCAGTACTTC.

V is TRBV4-1 and J is TRBJ1-2, with a possible D match to TRBD1 (5 bases). Germline lookup yields CDR1 MGHRA and CDR2 YSYEKL. The germline V and J ends were trimmed by 0 bases and 6 bases, with 17 bases remaining between them. This CDR3 has 16 residues. The CDR3 sequence is CASSQDRGSLTDGYTF. The CDR3 DNA sequence: TGCGCCAGCAGCCAAGATAGGGGCTCCCTCACGGATGGCTACACCTTC.

This clone has only one observation. J is TRBJ1-2 and V is TRBV6-6; possible D gene TRBD1, 5 bases. From germline, CDR1 is MNHNY and CDR2 SVGAGI (reference sequence). V lost 8 bases, J lost 7 bases, and 14 bases lay in between. CDR3 length equals 12 residues. The CDR3 DNA reads TGTGCCAGCTCGGGGGGGTTAGGTGGCTACACCTTC. Its protein is CASSGGLGGYTF.

The rearrangement joins TRBV3-1 (or the pseudogene TRBV3-2) to TRBJ1-6, with TRBD1 matching 9 bases. CDR1 is LGHDT, CDR2 YNNKEL, per germline (reference sequence). The CDR3 is 17 amino acids. V was clipped by 4 bases and J by 0 bases; unmatched bases: 4. CDR3 bases: TGTGCCAGCAGCCGGACAGGGGTAAGCTCCTATAATTCACCCCTCCACTTT. As protein: CASSRTGVSSYNSPLHF.

The rearrangement joins TRBV7-3 to TRBJ2-2, with 10 positions matching TRBD2. Germline assignment: CDR1 SGHTA and CDR2 FQGTGA. This CDR3 is 17 amino acids long. The V gene end was trimmed by 2 bases and the J gene end by 6 bases; junction bases not matched to a gene: 9. The CDR3 bases are TGTGCCAGCAGCTTAGGAGCGGGGGGGCTTTTCCCCGGGGAGCTGTTTTTT. Amino acids: CASSLGAGGLFPGELFF.

The CDR3 coding sequence is TGTGCCAGCAGCTTGGCCGGCGGGAGAAGGACCTACGAGCAGTACTTC. This codes for CASSLAGGRRTYEQYF. The chain joins TRBV5-4 to TRBJ2-7; TRBD2 aligns across 7 bases. After removal of 0 bases from V and 2 bases from J, the junction contained 8 bases not matched to a gene. The CDR3 length is 16 residues. Germline loops: CDR1 SGHNT, CDR2 YYREEE (reference sequence).

CDR3 nucleotides: TGTGCCTCCGGGCCTGCAGGGATCCTTAAATATAGCAATCAGCCCCAGCATTTT. Amino acid sequence: CASGPAGILKYSNQPQHF. The rearrangement uses TRBV19 and TRBJ1-5; tentative D call: TRBD1 (5 bases). Germline CDR1 LNHDA, CDR2 SQIVND (reference sequence). The CDR3 totals 18 residues. Trimming pared 11 bases from V and 0 bases from J, leaving 26 bases between.

J is TRBJ1-1 and V is TRBV5-6, with D maybe TRBD1 (5 bases). CDR1 and CDR2 from the germline V gene are SGHDT and YYEEEE. This CDR3 spans 14 amino acids. The V end lost 5 bases, the J end lost 4 bases, and 15 bases lay between the germline ends. The CDR3 loop reads CASRSRGSITEAFF. The DNA for the CDR3 is TGTGCCAGCAGGTCAAGGGGATCGATCACTGAAGCTTTCTTT.

The chain couples TRBV24-1 to TRBJ2-5; D remains unclear. Trimming stripped 7 bases from V and 5 bases from J, with 7 bases between. The CDR3 extends over 11 amino acids. Germline-derived CDR1 and CDR2 are KGHDR and SFDVKD. The CDR3 spells CATRLAETQYF. CDR3 DNA: TGTGCCACCAGATTAGCCGAGACCCAGTACTTC.

V usage is TRBV10-3 and J usage is TRBJ2-5; the D gene is possibly TRBD1 (6 bases). With 6 bases removed from V and 2 bases from J, the gap between germline ends came to 7 bases. CDR3 length equals 12 residues. Germline assignment: CDR1 ENHRY and CDR2 SYGVKD. The CDR3 loop is CAISGQQETQYF. As DNA, the CDR3 is TGTGCCATCAGCGGACAGCAAGAGACCCAGTACTTC.

This chain connects TRBV18 to TRBJ1-2; D is possibly TRBD1 (6 bases). Germline V gives CDR1 KGHSH, CDR2 LQKENI. V lost 3 bases, J lost 6 bases, and 20 bases lay in between. The CDR3 has 16 residues. The CDR3 is CASSPWSGAPPHGYTF. CDR3 DNA: TGTGCCAGCTCACCTTGGTCAGGGGCCCCCCCCCATGGCTACACCTTC.

The rearrangement links TRBV7-9 to TRBJ2-5, with 10 bases fitting TRBD1. This CDR3 is built from 14 residues. In germline, CDR1 is SEHNR, CDR2 FQNEAQ (reference sequence). V shed 5 bases, J shed 5 bases, and the junction held 5 bases outside the gene matches. The CDR3 loop reads CASSRTGQGETQYF. The CDR3, as DNA: TGTGCCAGCAGCCGGACGGGACAGGGGGAGACCCAGTACTTC.

J is TRBJ2-5 and V is TRBV27, with D maybe TRBD2 (6 bases). CDR1 MNHEY and CDR2 SMNVEV come from the germline V gene (reference sequence). This CDR3 has 14 residues. V lost 6 bases to trimming and J lost 2 bases, with 13 bases between them. Written as DNA, the CDR3 is TGTGCCAGCAGACAAAGGAGGGGTCAAGAGACCCAGTACTTC. This translates into CASRQRRGQETQYF.